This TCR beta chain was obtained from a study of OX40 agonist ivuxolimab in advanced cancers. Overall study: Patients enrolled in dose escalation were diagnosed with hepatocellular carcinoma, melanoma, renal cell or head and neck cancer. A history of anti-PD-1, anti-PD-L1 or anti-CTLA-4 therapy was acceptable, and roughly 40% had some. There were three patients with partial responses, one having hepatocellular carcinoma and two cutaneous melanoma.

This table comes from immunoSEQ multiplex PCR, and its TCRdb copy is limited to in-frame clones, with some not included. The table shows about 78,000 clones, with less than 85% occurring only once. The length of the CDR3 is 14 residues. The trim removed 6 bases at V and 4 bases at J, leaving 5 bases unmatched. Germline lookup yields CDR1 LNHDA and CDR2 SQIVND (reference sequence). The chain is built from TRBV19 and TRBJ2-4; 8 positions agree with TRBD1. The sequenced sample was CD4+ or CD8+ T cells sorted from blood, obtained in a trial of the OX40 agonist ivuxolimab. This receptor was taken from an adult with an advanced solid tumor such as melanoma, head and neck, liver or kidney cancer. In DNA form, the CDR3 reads TGTGCCAGTAGCCTGACAGGGGCTAAAAACATTCAGTACTTC. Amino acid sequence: CASSLTGAKNIQYF.